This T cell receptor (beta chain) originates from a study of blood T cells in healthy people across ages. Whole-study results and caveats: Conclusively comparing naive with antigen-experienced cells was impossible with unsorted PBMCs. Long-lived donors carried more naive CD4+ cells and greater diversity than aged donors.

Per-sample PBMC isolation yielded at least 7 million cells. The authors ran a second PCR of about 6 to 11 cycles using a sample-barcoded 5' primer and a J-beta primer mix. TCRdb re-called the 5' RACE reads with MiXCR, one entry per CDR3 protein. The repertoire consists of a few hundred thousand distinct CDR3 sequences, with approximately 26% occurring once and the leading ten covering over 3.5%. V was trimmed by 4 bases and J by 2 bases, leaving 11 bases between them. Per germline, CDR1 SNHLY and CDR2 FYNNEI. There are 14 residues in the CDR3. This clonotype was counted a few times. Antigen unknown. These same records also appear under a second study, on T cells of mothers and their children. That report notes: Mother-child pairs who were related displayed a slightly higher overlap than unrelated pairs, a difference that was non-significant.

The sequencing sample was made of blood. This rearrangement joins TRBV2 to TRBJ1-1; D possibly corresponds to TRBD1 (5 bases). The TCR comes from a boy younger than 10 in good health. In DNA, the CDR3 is TGTGCCAGCAGTGTGGCGGGGCTTAACACTGAAGCTTTCTTT. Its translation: CASSVAGLNTEAFF.